The sequence of this T cell receptor (beta chain) was determined in a study of blood T cells in healthy people across ages. Overall study findings and caveats: TCR beta diversity per million T cells fell roughly linearly with age.

Concerning this clonotype itself: Antigen: not known.

Primed by a sample-barcoded 5' primer and a J-beta primer mix, a second PCR proceeded for about 7 to 11 cycles. TCRdb re-analysed the 5' RACE reads in MiXCR, keeping a single row per CDR3 protein. Among fewer than 900,000 distinct CDR3 sequences listed, around 45% were seen once. The CDR3 is 16 amino acids. V gave up 8 bases and J gave up 3 bases; unmatched junction bases: 11. Germline CDR1 MNHEY, CDR2 SMNVEV (reference sequence). The TCR sequence derives from a woman aged 55-75 years in good health. The sample taken for sequencing was blood. The chain couples TRBV27 to TRBJ2-1; 9 nucleotides match TRBD2. The CDR3 loop reads CASFYEATSGYNEQFF. In DNA, the CDR3 is TGTGCCAGCTTCTACGAGGCGACTAGCGGCTACAATGAGCAGTTCTTC.